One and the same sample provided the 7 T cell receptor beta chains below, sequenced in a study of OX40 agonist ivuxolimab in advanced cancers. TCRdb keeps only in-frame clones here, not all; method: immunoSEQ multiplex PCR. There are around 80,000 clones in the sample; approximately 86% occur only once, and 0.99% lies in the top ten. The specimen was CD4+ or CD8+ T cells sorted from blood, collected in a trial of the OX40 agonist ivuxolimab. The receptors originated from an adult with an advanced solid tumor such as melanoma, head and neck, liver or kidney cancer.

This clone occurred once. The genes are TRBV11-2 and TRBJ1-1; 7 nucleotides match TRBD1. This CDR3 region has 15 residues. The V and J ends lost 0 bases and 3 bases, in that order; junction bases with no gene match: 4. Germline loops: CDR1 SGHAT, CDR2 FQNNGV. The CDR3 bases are TGTGCCAGCAGCTTAGATACCGGGACAGACACTGAAGCTTTCTTT. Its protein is CASSLDTGTDTEAFF.

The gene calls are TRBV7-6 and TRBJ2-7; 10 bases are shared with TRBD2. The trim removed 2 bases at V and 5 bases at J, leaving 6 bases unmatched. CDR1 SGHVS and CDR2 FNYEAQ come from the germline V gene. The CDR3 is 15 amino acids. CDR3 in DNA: TGTGCCAGCAGCTTACTAGCGGGAGCCGGCGACGAGCAGTACTTC. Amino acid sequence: CASSLLAGAGDEQYF.

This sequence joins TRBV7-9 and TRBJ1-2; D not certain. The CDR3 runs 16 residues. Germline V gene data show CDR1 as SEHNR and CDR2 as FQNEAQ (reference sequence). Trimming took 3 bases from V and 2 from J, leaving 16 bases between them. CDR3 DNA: TGTGCCAGCAGCTTGGGGTCGGTGGGAGGAAACTATGGCTACACCTTC. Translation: CASSLGSVGGNYGYTF.

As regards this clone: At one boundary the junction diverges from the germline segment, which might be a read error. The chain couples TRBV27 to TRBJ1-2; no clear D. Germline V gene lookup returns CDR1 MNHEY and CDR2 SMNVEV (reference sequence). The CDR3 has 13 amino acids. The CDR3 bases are TGTGCCAGCAGTCCCGACGCCCTCTATAGCTACACCTTC. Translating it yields CASSPDALYSYTF.

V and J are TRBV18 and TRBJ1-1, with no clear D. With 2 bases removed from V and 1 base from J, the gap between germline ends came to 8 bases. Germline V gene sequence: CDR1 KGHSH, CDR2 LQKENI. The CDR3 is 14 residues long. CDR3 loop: CASSPRQENTEAFF. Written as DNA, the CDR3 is TGTGCCAGCTCACCAAGGCAGGAGAACACTGAAGCTTTCTTT.

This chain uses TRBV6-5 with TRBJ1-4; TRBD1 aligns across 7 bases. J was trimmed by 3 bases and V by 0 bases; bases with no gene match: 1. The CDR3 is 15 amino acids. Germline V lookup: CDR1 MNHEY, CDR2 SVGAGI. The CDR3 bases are TGTGCCAGCAGTTACTCGACAGGGCCTAATGAAAAACTGTTTTTT. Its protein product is CASSYSTGPNEKLFF.

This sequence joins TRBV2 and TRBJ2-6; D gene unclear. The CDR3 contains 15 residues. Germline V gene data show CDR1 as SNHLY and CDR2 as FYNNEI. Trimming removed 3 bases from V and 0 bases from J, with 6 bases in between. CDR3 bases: TGTGCCAGCAGTGATTTTTCCTCTGGGGCCAACGTCCTGACTTTC. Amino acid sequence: CASSDFSSGANVLTF.